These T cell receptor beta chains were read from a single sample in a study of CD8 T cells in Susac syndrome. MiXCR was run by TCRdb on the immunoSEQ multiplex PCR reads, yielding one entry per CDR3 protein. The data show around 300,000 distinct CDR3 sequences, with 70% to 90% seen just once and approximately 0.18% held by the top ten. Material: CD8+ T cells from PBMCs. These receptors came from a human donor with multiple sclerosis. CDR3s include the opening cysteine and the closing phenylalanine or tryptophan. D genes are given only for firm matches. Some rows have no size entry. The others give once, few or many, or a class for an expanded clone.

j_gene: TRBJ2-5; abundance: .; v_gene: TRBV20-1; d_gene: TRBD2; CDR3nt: TGCAGTGCTAGGGCGGGGACTACGTTGGAGACCCAGTACTTC; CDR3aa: CSARAGTTLETQYF
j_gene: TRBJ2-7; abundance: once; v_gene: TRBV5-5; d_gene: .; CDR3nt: TGTGCCAGCAGCTTGGCCCCCGAGCAGTACTTC; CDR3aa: CASSLAPEQYF
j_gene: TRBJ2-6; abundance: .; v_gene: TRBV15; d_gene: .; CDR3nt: TGTGCCACCAGCCCAGGTCTTGACTCTGGGGCCAACGTCCTGACTTTC; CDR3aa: CATSPGLDSGANVLTF
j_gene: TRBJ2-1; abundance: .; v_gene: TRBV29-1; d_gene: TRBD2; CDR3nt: TGCAGCGTTGAAGATCGTCTAGCGGGGGGGCGGGCTGAGCAGTTCTTC; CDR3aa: CSVEDRLAGGRAEQFF
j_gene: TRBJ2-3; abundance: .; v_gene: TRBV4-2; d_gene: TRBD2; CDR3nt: TGTGCCAGCAGCCAAGTGGGGACTAGTTCAGATACGCAGTATTTT; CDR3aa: CASSQVGTSSDTQYF
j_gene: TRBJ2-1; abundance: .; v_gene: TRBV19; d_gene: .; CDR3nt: TGTGCCAGTAGTAAAGGGGTTTGGAATGAGCAGTTCTTC; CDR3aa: CASSKGVWNEQFF
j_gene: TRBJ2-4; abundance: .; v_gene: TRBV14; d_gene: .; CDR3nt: TGTGCCAGCAGCCAAGAACACTCGCGTTGGGGGGCCAAAAACATTCAGTACTTC; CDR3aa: CASSQEHSRWGAKNIQYF
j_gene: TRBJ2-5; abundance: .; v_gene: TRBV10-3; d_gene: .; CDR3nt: TGTGCCATCAGTGAGTCTTGGGCGGCTCACCAAGAGACCCAGTACTTC; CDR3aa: CAISESWAAHQETQYF
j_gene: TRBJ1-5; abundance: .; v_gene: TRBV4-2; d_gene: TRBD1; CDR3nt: TGTGCCAGCAGCCAAGTACAGGGGTCGATTTATCAGCCCCAGCATTTT; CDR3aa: CASSQVQGSIYQPQHF
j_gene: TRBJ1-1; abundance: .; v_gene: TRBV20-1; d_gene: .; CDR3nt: TGCAGTGCTAGAGACCTAGTGAACACTGAAGCTTTCTTT; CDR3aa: CSARDLVNTEAFF
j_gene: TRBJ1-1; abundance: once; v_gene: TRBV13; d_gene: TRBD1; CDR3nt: TGTGCCAGCAGCTTCAACAGGGGAAACACTGAAGCTTTCTTT; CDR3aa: CASSFNRGNTEAFF
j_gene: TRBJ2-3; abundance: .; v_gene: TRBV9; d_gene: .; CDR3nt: TGTGCCAGCAGCGTAGGGGTAGATACGCAGTATTTT; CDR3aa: CASSVGVDTQYF
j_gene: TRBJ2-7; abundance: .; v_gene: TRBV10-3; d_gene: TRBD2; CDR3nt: TGTGCCATCAGTGAATGGCCTAGCGGGAGTCACGAGCAGTACTTC; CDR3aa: CAISEWPSGSHEQYF
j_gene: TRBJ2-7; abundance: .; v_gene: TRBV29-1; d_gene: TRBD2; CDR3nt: TGCAGCGCCCAACGCTGGACTAGCGGGACCCGAGAGCAGTACTTC; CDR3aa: CSAQRWTSGTREQYF
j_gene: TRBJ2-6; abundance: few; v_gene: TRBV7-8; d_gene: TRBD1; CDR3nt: TGTGCCAGCAGCTTAGGACAGGGCTCGGGGGCCAACGTCCTGACTTTC; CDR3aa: CASSLGQGSGANVLTF
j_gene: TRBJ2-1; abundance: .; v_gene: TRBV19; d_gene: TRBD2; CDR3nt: TGTGCCAGTAGTATAGGAAGGGTAGCGGGAGGCAATGAGCAGTTCTTC; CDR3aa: CASSIGRVAGGNEQFF
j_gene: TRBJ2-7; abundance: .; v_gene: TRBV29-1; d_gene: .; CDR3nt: TGCAGCGTTGATAGAGGGGACTCCTACGAGCAGTACTTC; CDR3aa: CSVDRGDSYEQYF
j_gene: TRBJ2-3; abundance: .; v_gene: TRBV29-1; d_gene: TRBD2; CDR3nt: TGCAGCGTAGGAGGACTAGCGGGAGACTCAGATACGCAGTATTTT; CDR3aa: CSVGGLAGDSDTQYF
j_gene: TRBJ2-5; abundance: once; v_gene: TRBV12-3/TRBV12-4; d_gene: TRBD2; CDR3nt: TGTGCCAGCACCGAGCCTGGGACTAGCGGGGGTGAGACCCAGTACTTC; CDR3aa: CASTEPGTSGGETQYF
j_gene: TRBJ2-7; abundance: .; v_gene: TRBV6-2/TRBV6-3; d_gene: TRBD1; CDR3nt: TGTGCCAGCAGTTGGGACAGCACCTACGAGCAGTACTTC; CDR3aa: CASSWDSTYEQYF
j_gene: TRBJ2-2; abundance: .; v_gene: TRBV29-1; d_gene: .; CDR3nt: TGCAGCGTTGTACCAGGGAACACCGGGGAGCTGTTTTTT; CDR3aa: CSVVPGNTGELFF
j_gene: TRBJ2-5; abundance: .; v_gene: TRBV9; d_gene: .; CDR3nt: TGTGCCAGCAGCGTAGATGATCGGAGTGGACAGCTAAAAGAGACCCAGTACTTC; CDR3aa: CASSVDDRSGQLKETQYF
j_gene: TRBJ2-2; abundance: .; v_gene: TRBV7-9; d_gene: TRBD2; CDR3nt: TGTGCCAGCAGCCCCATTGTGGCGGGAGTCACCGGGGAGCTGTTTTTT; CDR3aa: CASSPIVAGVTGELFF
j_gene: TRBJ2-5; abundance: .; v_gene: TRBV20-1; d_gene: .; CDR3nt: TGCAGTGCTAGCGACCCGACCAAGGAAGGGGGCCAAGAGACCCAGTACTTC; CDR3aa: CSASDPTKEGGQETQYF
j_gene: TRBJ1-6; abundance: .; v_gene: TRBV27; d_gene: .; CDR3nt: TGTGCCAGCAGTTTATTGGCGTCGTCACCCCTCCACTTT; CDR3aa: CASSLLASSPLHF
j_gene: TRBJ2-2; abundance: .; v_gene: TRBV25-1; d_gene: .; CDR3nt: TGTGCCAGCAGTGAATCTAAGGGAAACACCGGGGAGCTGTTTTTT; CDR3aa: CASSESKGNTGELFF